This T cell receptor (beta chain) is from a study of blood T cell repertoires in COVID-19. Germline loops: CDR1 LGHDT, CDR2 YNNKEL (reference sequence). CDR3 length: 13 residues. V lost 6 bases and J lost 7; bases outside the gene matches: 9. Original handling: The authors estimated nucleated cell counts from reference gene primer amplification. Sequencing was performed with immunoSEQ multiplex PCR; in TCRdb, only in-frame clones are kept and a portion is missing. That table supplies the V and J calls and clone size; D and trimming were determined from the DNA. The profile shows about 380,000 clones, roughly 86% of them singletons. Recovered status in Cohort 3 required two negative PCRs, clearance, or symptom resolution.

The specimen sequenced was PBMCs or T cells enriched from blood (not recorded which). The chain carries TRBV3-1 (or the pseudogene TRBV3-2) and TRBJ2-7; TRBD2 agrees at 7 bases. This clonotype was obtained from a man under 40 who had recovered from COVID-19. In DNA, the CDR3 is TGTGCCAGCAGTCTGCGGGTAGCGGGTGAGCAGTACTTC. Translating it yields CASSLRVAGEQYF.